One sample yielded the 11 T cell receptor beta chains listed below, sequenced in a study of technical replicates of blood from several donors. Sequencing used immunoSEQ multiplex PCR; TCRdb keeps in-frame clones, though not all of them. The repertoire holds 75,000 to 95,000 clones, with about 95% as singletons. Source material: T cells isolated from PBMCs. These receptors all stem from a human donor in good health.

The chain has TRBV6-5 and TRBJ2-3; 9 nucleotides align to TRBD1. With 2 bases clipped from V and 5 bases from J, the junction kept 5 bases outside the gene matches. The CDR3 length is 15 residues. Germline V gene lookup returns CDR1 MNHEY and CDR2 SVGAGI. The CDR3 loop reads CASSYRGQGLDTQYF. The CDR3 nucleotides are TGTGCCAGCAGTTACCGGGGACAGGGCCTAGATACGCAGTATTTT.

V is TRBV10-3 and J is TRBJ2-7; TRBD1 matches at 9 bases. With V trimmed by 4 bases and J by 2 bases, 0 bases remained unmatched. The CDR3 runs 13 residues. Germline V CDR1 and CDR2: ENHRY, SYGVKD. CDR3 amino acids: CAISGDRAYEQYF. CDR3 sequence (DNA): TGTGCCATCAGTGGGGACAGGGCCTACGAGCAGTACTTC.

CDR3 nucleotides: TGTGCCAGCAGTCAGGGACTAGGCAAATGGACCCAGTACTTC. It specifies CASSQGLGKWTQYF. The J gene is TRBJ2-5, the V gene TRBV27; the match to TRBD2 covers 8 bases. The CDR3 spans 14 residues. CDR1 and CDR2 from the germline V gene are MNHEY and SMNVEV (reference sequence). J lost 7 bases, V lost 5 bases, and 9 bases had no gene match.

The chain joins TRBV5-3 to TRBJ2-3; D unresolved. TRBV5-3 carries the ORF label, with uncertain function. The CDR3 is made up of 15 amino acids. Trimming shortened V by 2 bases and J by 0 bases, and 10 bases separated the two germline ends. The chain's CDR3 is CARSFRTPSTDTQYF. CDR3 in DNA: TGTGCCAGAAGCTTCAGAACGCCTAGCACAGATACGCAGTATTTT.

The rearrangement joins TRBV6-1 to TRBJ1-2, with 9 bases that match TRBD1. With V trimmed by 7 bases and J by 7 bases, 13 bases remained unmatched. The V gene's germline CDR1 is MNHNS and CDR2 SASEGT. This CDR3 is built from 15 residues. CDR3 sequence: CASTQRDRAGSGYTF. In nucleotides, the CDR3 is TGTGCCAGCACCCAAAGGGACAGGGCAGGCTCTGGCTACACCTTC.

The genes are TRBV7-2 and TRBJ1-2; D not resolved. The CDR3 consists of 14 residues. V shed 3 bases and J shed 3 bases, with 11 bases lying between them. Germline loops: CDR1 SGHTA, CDR2 FQGNSA. CDR3 protein: CASSLVTGDYGYTF. The CDR3 DNA follows: TGTGCCAGCAGCTTGGTGACGGGAGACTATGGCTACACCTTC.

The CDR3 bases are TGTGCCAGTAAGATCGGCGGGAGGAATGAGCAGTTCTTC. This translates into CASKIGGRNEQFF. This rearrangement joins TRBV19 to TRBJ2-1, with TRBD2 matching 8 bases. With 7 bases clipped from V and 7 bases from J, the junction kept 6 bases outside the gene matches. Germline V lookup: CDR1 LNHDA, CDR2 SQIVND (reference sequence). The CDR3 spans 13 residues.

The V and J genes are TRBV29-1 and TRBJ2-4, with 16 bases lining up with TRBD2. CDR1 and CDR2 from the germline V gene are SQVTM and ANQGSEA. Trimming cost V 2 bases and J 3 bases; bases outside gene matches: 7. The CDR3 runs to 18 residues. The CDR3 loop reads CSVEWGLAGGPYKNIQYF. In DNA, the CDR3 is TGCAGCGTTGAATGGGGACTAGCGGGAGGGCCATACAAAAACATTCAGTACTTC.

This clone came up once. The chain carries TRBV6-5 and TRBJ1-1; weak D call: TRBD1 (5 bases). V shed 5 bases and J shed 1 base, with 11 bases lying between them. Germline assignment: CDR1 MNHEY and CDR2 SVGAGI. This CDR3 has 14 amino acids. CDR3 amino acids: CASSTLQENTEAFF. The CDR3 DNA reads as TGTGCCAGCAGTACCTTACAGGAGAACACTGAAGCTTTCTTT.

This chain links TRBV11-1 with TRBJ2-7; unclear D gene. V lost 1 base and J lost 4, with 8 bases in between. Germline V gives CDR1 SGHAT, CDR2 FQDESV (reference sequence). This CDR3 contains 13 residues. CDR3 amino acids: CASSLDMSYEQYF. The CDR3 nucleotides are TGTGCCAGCAGCTTAGACATGTCTTACGAGCAGTACTTC.

This chain's CDR3 is CASTRDRPFAYEQYF. The CDR3 nucleotides read TGCGCCAGCACGCGGGACAGACCGTTCGCCTACGAGCAGTACTTC. V and J are TRBV10-1 and TRBJ2-7, with D perhaps TRBD1 (7 bases). CDR3 length: 15 amino acids. Germline V gene lookup returns CDR1 WNHNN and CDR2 SYGVQD (reference sequence). V was shortened by 7 bases and J by 2 bases, with 18 bases between the two germline ends.